This entry describes one TCR beta chain. Sequencing used immunoSEQ multiplex PCR; TCRdb keeps in-frame clones, though not all of them. Of about 71,000 clones in the sample, roughly nine tenths are singletons; the top ten hold roughly 1.2%. This entry belongs to a study of T cell changes during pregnancy in multiple sclerosis. CDR1 and CDR2 (germline): GTSNPN, SVGIG (reference sequence). The V and J ends lost 0 bases and 4 bases, in that order; junction bases with no gene match: 6. The CDR3 spans 14 residues. This chain links TRBV30 with TRBJ2-7; 7 nucleotides line up with TRBD1. The sequence came from a female donor with multiple sclerosis, enrolled in a pregnancy study. This specimen was peripheral blood, taken in the third trimester of pregnancy. CDR3 protein: CAWSVGTDDYEQYF. The CDR3 DNA reads as TGTGCCTGGAGTGTTGGGACAGATGATTACGAGCAGTACTTC.